This T cell receptor (beta chain) was identified in a study of HIV-infected patients and healthy controls. All unsorted peripheral T cells were captured because whole blood was used without fractionation. In this sample, this clonotype turned up a few times. The CDR3 sequence is 15 residues long. Deletions cut 1 base from V and 0 bases from J, with 9 bases between. Germline CDR1 and CDR2: SGHTA and FQGNSA. cDNA was made from roughly 500 ng RNA using alpha and beta constant primers. Alpha and beta chain libraries were made separately by chain-specific third strand synthesis with multiplexing indices. TCRdb processed the 5' RACE reads anew with MiXCR; each CDR3 protein has one entry. The sample contains roughly 13,000 distinct CDR3 sequences, roughly 10% of which appear only once.

The clonotype originates from an adult in good health. The V and J genes are TRBV7-2 and TRBJ1-2; D gene uncertain. What was sequenced was blood. This chain's CDR3 is CASSLVTGANYGYTF. CDR3 in DNA: TGTGCCAGCAGCTTAGTTACGGGAGCTAACTATGGCTACACCTTC.